This T cell receptor (beta chain) was profiled in a study of cytomegalovirus exposure and HLA in healthy donors listed by TCRdb under 2017. Looking at the study overall: In an earlier analysis of around 540 of the donors, about 260 Gb of sequence data and 90 million to 120 million unique TCR beta sequences from roughly 190 million T cells were reported. Four or five DR-DQ haplotypes were handled as single units for association and clustering, since linkage in the cohort was strong. Every discovery cohort repertoire had been produced on one sequencing platform. Besides the first cohort of some 670 subjects, a separate validation cohort made up of around 120 different subjects was used. The study combined high-throughput TCR immunosequencing, statistical association of individual TCRs with disease status, and machine learning to predict cytomegalovirus infection status. HLA typing included class I and class II loci at four-digit resolution. Donor age, sex, ethnicity and CMV serostatus were compiled alongside the repertoire data. Typing coverage differed by locus: A, B, C, DRB1 and DQB1 were typed in about 620-640 donors, DQA1 in 522, DPA1 in approximately 610, and DPB1 in around 440. The study was designed to test whether signatures of past pathogen exposure could be identified by cataloging public T cell receptors. A later genetic analysis used genome-wide SNP genotypes for about three fifths of the 666 donors, treating that subset as a discovery cohort. Among a few hundred genotyped donors of the cohort, an average of roughly 240,000 unique TCR beta nucleotide sequences were sequenced per donor, roughly 20% of them non-productive. To study patterns of TCR occurrence, a later analysis re-analyzed previously published TCR beta repertoires from 600 to 750 donors and added high-resolution HLA genotyping. Of the roughly 390 genotyped donors, roughly 80% were placed in the genetic ancestry cluster associated with self-reported Caucasian donors. Using immunosequencing, the study profiled T cell repertoires from about 610 subjects and related those repertoires to cytomegalovirus serostatus. An early release covering about 600 HLA-typed donors comprised approximately 290 gigabases of sequencing data and approximately 80 million unique TCR sequences. In the later analysis, no new phenotypic data were used to find candidate immune exposures; instead, reliance was placed on TCR beta sequences and their occurrence across donors. An earlier analysis of around 580 of the donors used high-throughput TCR beta sequencing to judge whether each TCR beta V gene segment behaved as functional or pseudogenic.

In total, more than 500 healthy bone marrow donors made up the cohort. All cohort members were sampled while nominally healthy, although unrecorded immune exposures were likely present. The donor was CMV seronegative and was included in the group of about 350 seronegative cohort members. A peripheral blood sample was provided by each donor, and peripheral blood mononuclear cells were used for TCR beta sequencing. The Qiagen DNeasy Blood Extraction Kit was used to extract genomic DNA from the blood cell samples. Libraries were made using the immunoSEQ multiplex PCR assay. A mixture of 60 forward primers for TCR Vbeta segments and 13 reverse primers for TCR Jbeta segments was used in the multiplex PCR. The CDR3 region of rearranged TCR beta genes was amplified from genomic DNA by a multiplex PCR assay. The Illumina HiSeq System was used to sequence the amplified TCR beta libraries as 87-base-pair reads. Per the original workflow: In a later analysis, tens of millions of unique TCR beta chains were counted across the 690 or so repertoires, and around 10 million of these chains were shared by at least two donors. Raw reads were error-corrected and collapsed into unique sequences by a nearest-neighbor algorithm in which closely related sequences were merged to remove PCR and sequencing errors. Alignment of CDR3 sequences to IMGT reference sequences was used to assign V, D and J gene segments. For a sequence to be retained, at least a six-nucleotide match to both a V gene segment and a J gene segment was required. A rearrangement was called productive if the CDR3 had no stop codons and remained in frame with V and J, and every other rearrangement was called non-productive. CDR3 was defined by IMGT convention, running from the second conserved V-encoded cysteine to the conserved J-encoded phenylalanine. In an earlier analysis of 500 to 650 of the donors, sequences lacking an unambiguous match to a single V gene segment were excluded. In an earlier analysis of 587 of the donors, V segments were called functional above 56.7% productive rearrangements and were called segregating when the between-donor standard deviation exceeded 5%. A statistical classification framework was built for diagnosing cytomegalovirus status from the catalog of TCR beta chain sequences. A later analysis assigned V and J genes by comparing TCR nucleotide sequences with IMGT/GENE-DB human TR gene sequences. The TCRdist pipeline was used in a later analysis to assign CDR3 sequences and most-parsimonious VDJ recombination scenarios. In a later analysis, each TCR beta chain was defined by its CDR3 amino acid sequence together with its V-gene family, and reads without a unique V-gene family were excluded. In a later analysis, nearly 600 highly shared, low-generation-probability nucleotide sequences were removed to address suspected cross-contamination and a sequencing artifact. For each public chain, a later analysis derived a clonal expansion index from normalized ranks of inferred template counts within each repertoire. In a later analysis, generation probabilities were computed using a VDJ recombination model fitted to out-of-frame rearrangements, and the results were checked against IGoR. A later analysis scored TCR-TCR, TCR-HLA and TCR-CMV co-occurrence with hypergeometric tests, applying a repertoire-size bias correction to TCR pairs. A later analysis estimated false discovery rates by permuting HLA or CMV assignments 20 times. In a later analysis, co-occurring TCRs were grouped using DBSCAN, and TCRdist sequence similarity was added for clustering within HLA-allele-positive subsets. Repertoires with fewer than 30,000 or more than 120,000 public chains, plus five repertoires with anomalous nucleotide sharing, were excluded from co-occurrence clustering. Sourced from immuneACCESS, this table was stored by TCRdb with only in-frame sequences that have V and J called. A share of the clones is absent; for the studies checked, an unresolved V gene accounts for under half, and the remainder has no known explanation. V, J and clone size were drawn from that table, and D and trimming were deduced from the DNA. This sample holds some 180,000 clones; 70% to 80% were observed only once. The ten largest clones take up about 2.1% of the sample.

The investigation overall reported the following: V-gene and J-gene trimming of TCR beta chains was associated with a missense DCLRE1C variant in a later genetic analysis, and the association was replicated in an independent cohort. At a false discovery rate of 0.05, a later analysis linked 15,000 to 20,000 TCR beta sequences to specific HLA alleles. Because HLA typing was missing for some donors at each locus, association tests included only the typed subset. In a later analysis, several top co-occurrence clusters were reported to appear linked to parvovirus B19, influenza, CMV and Epstein-Barr virus. A total of about 180 TCR beta chains were listed by the study as associated with cytomegalovirus. Correlated functional status among segregating V segments might be attributable to linkage disequilibrium, but an unknown experimental factor could not be ruled out. Most TCR sequences were seen in very few donors, while some public TCRs were found in many individuals. A cluster of highly shared sequence variants was judged likely to be a technical artifact of the sequencing pipeline. Compared with the roughly 600-donor mean, donors in an Asian-associated ancestry cluster had fewer N-insertions in productive TCRs, according to a later genetic analysis. The earlier analysis of a few hundred of the donors excluded approximately 17 rarely observed V segments, including chromosome 9 orphons, because counts were too low. Only TCR beta chains were sequenced in this cohort, and the absence of alpha or paired-chain data limited detectable features. When HLA alleles, especially DR and DQ, strongly co-occurred, attributing TCR associations to individual alleles was difficult. In vitro tests confirmed that a few of the cytomegalovirus-associated TCR beta chains recognize cytomegalovirus antigens. In a later analysis, the rate of TCR association differed among HLA loci, with DRB1 alleles having the most associated TCRs and HLA-C alleles having the fewest. It was suggested by the authors that the approach could potentially be generalized to other disease states and immunological phenotypes. A further reported finding was that TCR beta sequences accurately predicted the HLA-A and HLA-B alleles for most subjects in the first cohort. Roughly uniform sequencing depth across donors was assumed in presence/absence analyses, although this assumption may not hold. In an earlier analysis of around 600 of the donors, most TCR beta V segments were observed in productive rearrangements about 87% or about 30% of the time, broadly matching IMGT annotations. According to a later analysis, most CMV-associated TCR beta chains appeared to be HLA-restricted, and the HLA associations seemed to be driven largely by CMV exposure. For the cohort, immune exposure information was limited to CMV serostatus. The classifier was reported to diagnose cytomegalovirus status with high specificity and sensitivity in both the original cohort and the validation cohort. Compared with equally common non-associated chains, HLA-associated TCR beta chains in a later analysis were more clonally expanded and had lower generation probabilities.

Comments on this clone: This clone's antigen is unknown. No base qualities exist here, and no much larger clone lies one base off it.

The receptor comes from a man between 25 and 39 years old in good health and CMV-seronegative. The sample consisted of PBMCs.

The nucleotide sequence reads TGTGCCATCAGTCCGCGGGGGGGGGTGGAAGCTTTCTTT. It codes for CAISPRGGVEAFF. Recombination connected TRBV10-3 to TRBJ1-1, with TRBD1 perhaps the D gene, on 5 matching bases. CDR1 and CDR2, per the germline V gene, are ENHRY and SYGVKD. V and J are truncated by 5 bases and 8 bases respectively, leaving an intervening sequence of 15 bases. Reading from cysteine to phenylalanine, the CDR3 counts 13 amino acids. Just CDR3 DNA is preserved here, 39 bases in frame from base 1.